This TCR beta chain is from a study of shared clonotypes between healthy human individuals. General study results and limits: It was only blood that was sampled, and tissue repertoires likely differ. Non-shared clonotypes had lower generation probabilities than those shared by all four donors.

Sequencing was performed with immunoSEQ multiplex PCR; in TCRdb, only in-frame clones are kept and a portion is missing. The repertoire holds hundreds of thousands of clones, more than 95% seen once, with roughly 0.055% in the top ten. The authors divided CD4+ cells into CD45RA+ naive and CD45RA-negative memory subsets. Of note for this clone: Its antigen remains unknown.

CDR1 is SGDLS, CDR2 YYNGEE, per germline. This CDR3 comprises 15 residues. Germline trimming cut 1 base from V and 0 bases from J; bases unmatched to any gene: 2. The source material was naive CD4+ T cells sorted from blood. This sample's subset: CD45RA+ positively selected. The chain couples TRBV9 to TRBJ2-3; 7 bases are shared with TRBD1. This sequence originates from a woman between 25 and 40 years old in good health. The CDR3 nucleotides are TGTGCCAGCAGCGTAAGGGGGCGGAGCACAGATACGCAGTATTTT. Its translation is CASSVRGRSTDTQYF.